These T cell receptor beta chains were read from a single sample in a study of technical replicates of blood from a few donors. Here immunoSEQ multiplex PCR was the method, and the copy in TCRdb shows in-frame clones only, minus some. Among roughly 62,000 clones listed, less than 95% were seen once. The sequenced material came from PBMCs. The receptors shown here come from a human donor in good health. Some clones in this sample may be carry-over from other donors' samples. The CDR3 runs from the conserved cysteine through the conserved F or W. The order of the fields is V gene, CDR3 protein.

>TRBV7-8
CASSAFAGGFNEQYF
>TRBV7-9
CASSPAREQKMNTEAFF
>TRBV7-9
CASSLRSGVQNTEAFF
>TRBV11-3
CASSLDNSEAFF
>TRBV9
CASSVVEGGEQYF
>TRBV6-5
CASSLFRQGNEKTQYF
>TRBV5-4
CASRKAGGLSYEQYF
>TRBV7-9
CASSLRQGTNTEAFF
>TRBV7-9
CASSTGGNNQPQHF
>TRBV27
CASRYRATGELFF
>TRBV13
CASSSRDRLGGELFF
>TRBV7-9
CASSPDNQPQHF
>TRBV5-4
CASRGTLTGYGYTF